This entry features one T cell receptor beta chain sequence. This entry comes from a study of blood T cell repertoires in COVID-19. Measured with immunoSEQ multiplex PCR; TCRdb has only the in-frame clones, and not every one. This sample has about 55,000 clones, with 70% to 85% found just once. This CDR3 has 14 residues. Looked up from germline, CDR1 is SGHRS and CDR2 is YFSETQ. V lost 2 bases and J lost 2, with 7 bases in between. This receptor was taken from a human donor in a cohort sampled during active COVID-19. J is TRBJ1-4 and V is TRBV5-1; D is undetermined. Sequenced material: peripheral blood. CDR3 sequence reads: CASSFGSTNEKLFF. CDR3 in DNA: TGCGCCAGCAGCTTCGGGTCCACTAATGAAAAACTGTTTTTT. Based on the CDR3 plus reference TRBV5-1 and TRBJ1-4, the full variable domain is KAGVTQTPRYLIKTRGQQVTLSCSPISGHRSVSWYQQTPGQGLQFLFEYFSETQRNKGNFPGRFSGRQFSNSRSEMNVSTLELGDSALYLCASSFGSTNEKLFFGSGTQLSVL.